The 20 T cell receptor beta chains below come from one sample, sequenced in a study of cytomegalovirus exposure and HLA in healthy donors. The primer mix had 60 Vbeta and 13 Jbeta primers. The method was immunoSEQ multiplex PCR; TCRdb's version includes in-frame clones alone and lacks a portion of them. The sample has roughly 130,000 clones, more than 75% seen once. Input material: PBMCs. The receptors stem from a man aged 35 to 55 in good health and CMV-seronegative.

The chain links TRBV7-9 to TRBJ1-3; D is undetermined. Germline CDR1 is SEHNR and CDR2 is FQNEAQ (reference sequence). Trimming left V 0 bases short and J 0 bases short, with 15 bases between. This CDR3 spans 18 amino acids. In DNA form, the CDR3 reads TGTGCCAGCAGCTTAGCGGTCGGCAAATCGGGCTCTGGAAACACCATATATTTT. Its translation: CASSLAVGKSGSGNTIYF.

This chain connects TRBV6-5 to TRBJ2-7; D remains ambiguous. This CDR3 has 11 amino acids. The germline CDR1 and CDR2 sequences are MNHEY and SVGAGI. Trimming took off 4 bases at V and 6 bases at J, with 7 bases between the two ends. The CDR3 nucleotides are TGTGCCAGCAGTTCTCCGCGCGAGCAGTACTTC. The encoded protein is CASSSPREQYF.

This clone is labeled as medium-sized. The V and J genes are TRBV10-3 and TRBJ1-1; maybe TRBD1 (5 bases). Trimming removed 8 bases from V and 3 bases from J, with 10 bases in between. Looked up from germline, CDR1 is ENHRY and CDR2 is SYGVKD. This CDR3 region has 12 residues. CDR3 protein: CAIGGGDTEAFF. The CDR3 DNA is TGTGCCATCGGAGGAGGGGACACTGAAGCTTTCTTT.

The chain links TRBV5-1 to TRBJ1-6; the D is unclear. Germline assignment: CDR1 SGHRS and CDR2 YFSETQ. V was clipped by 0 bases and J by 8 bases, with 9 bases between them. The CDR3 is 14 amino acids. This chain's CDR3 is CASSLAGYDSPLHF. Here the CDR3 DNA reads TGCGCCAGCAGCTTGGCGGGTTACGATTCACCCCTCCACTTT.

V and J are TRBV11-2 and TRBJ2-5; TRBD2 matches 10 bases. CDR3 length: 16 residues. V lost 5 bases to trimming and J lost 2 bases; unmatched junction nucleotides: 8. Germline CDR1 SGHAT, CDR2 FQNNGV. Here the CDR3 DNA reads TGTGCCAGCAGCGCCGGGACTAGCGAAGGGCAAGAGACCCAGTACTTC. It translates to CASSAGTSEGQETQYF. Based on the CDR3 plus reference TRBV11-2 and TRBJ2-5, the full variable domain is EAGVAQSPRYKIIEKRQSVAFWCNPISGHATLYWYQQILGQGPKLLIQFQNNGVVDDSQLPKDRFSAERLKGVDSTLKIQPAKLEDSAVYLCASSAGTSEGQETQYFGPGTRLLVL.

This clone was detected only once. This chain links TRBV6-6 with TRBJ2-7; 10 bases line up with TRBD1. The CDR3 is made up of 16 amino acids. The V gene's germline CDR1 is MNHNY and CDR2 SVGAGI (reference sequence). V was pared by 6 bases and J by 0 bases, with 8 bases of the junction left unmatched. The CDR3 is CASRSDRGESSYEQYF. CDR3 sequence (DNA): TGTGCCAGCAGATCGGACAGGGGGGAGAGCTCCTACGAGCAGTACTTC.

This clone was counted a few times. The V call is TRBV7-7, the J call TRBJ2-3, with D perhaps matching TRBD2 (7 bases). V lost 3 bases, J lost 5 bases, and 15 bases lay in between. CDR3 size: 15 residues. CDR1 and CDR2 from the germline V gene are SSHAT and FNYEAQ (reference sequence). CDR3 in DNA: TGTGCCAGCAGCTTGAACGGGGGGCCGGGAGATACGCAGTATTTT. The encoded protein is CASSLNGGPGDTQYF.

The table lists this clone with a count of one. The chain uses TRBV27 and TRBJ2-1; D gene unclear. Germline assignment: CDR1 MNHEY and CDR2 SMNVEV (reference sequence). V shed 6 bases and J shed 7 bases, with 10 bases lying between them. The CDR3 contains 12 residues. For the CDR3, the DNA is TGTGCCAGCAGCTCCTCTCAGAATGAGCAGTTCTTC. Its protein is CASSSSQNEQFF.

This clone was seen more than once but under ten times. The V gene is TRBV6-5, the J gene TRBJ2-3; 9 positions agree with TRBD2. The germline V gene encodes CDR1 MNHEY and CDR2 SVGAGI. V was pared by 8 bases and J by 6 bases, with 12 bases of the junction left unmatched. There are 15 residues in the CDR3. CDR3: CASRVIAGAWDTQYF. For the CDR3, the DNA is TGTGCCAGCCGAGTTATAGCGGGAGCCTGGGATACGCAGTATTTT.

The chain uses TRBV5-8 and TRBJ2-7; TRBD1 is a possible D gene (6 bases). The CDR3 is 13 amino acids. Trimming stripped 2 bases from V and 3 bases from J, with 9 bases between. The germline V gene has CDR1 SGHTS and CDR2 YDEGEE. The CDR3: CASSLQGVYEQYF. DNA for the CDR3: TGTGCCAGCAGCTTACAGGGTGTCTACGAGCAGTACTTC.

In its sample, this clone was seen a few times. The V and J genes are TRBV2 and TRBJ1-5; D uncertain. V was clipped by 6 bases and J by 4 bases, with 10 bases between them. The CDR3 consists of 13 residues. Germline lookup yields CDR1 SNHLY and CDR2 FYNNEI. The CDR3 spells CASRYRENQPQHF. CDR3 DNA sequence: TGTGCCAGCAGGTATCGGGAGAATCAGCCCCAGCATTTT.

J is TRBJ2-7 and V is TRBV7-9, with 15 bases fitting TRBD2. The length of the CDR3 is 15 residues. V shed 5 bases and J 5 bases; nucleotides not matched to a gene: 4. The germline CDR1 and CDR2 sequences are SEHNR and FQNEAQ (reference sequence). This CDR3 reads CASSRTSGGVNEQYF. CDR3 bases: TGTGCCAGCAGCCGGACTAGCGGGGGGGTGAACGAGCAGTACTTC.

This chain links TRBV6-4 with TRBJ2-3; 7 bases are a match to TRBD2. J lost 0 bases, V lost 6 bases, and 3 bases had no gene match. The CDR3 length is 14 residues. The germline V gene encodes CDR1 MRHNA and CDR2 SNTAGT. The CDR3 loop is CASSREASTDTQYF. The CDR3 DNA is TGTGCCAGCAGCCGGGAGGCCAGCACAGATACGCAGTATTTT.

The rearrangement joins TRBV14 to TRBJ1-1, with D perhaps TRBD1 (6 bases). This CDR3 spans 18 amino acids. V was cut by 4 bases and J by 1 base, with 22 bases left in between. From germline, CDR1 is SGHDN and CDR2 FVKESK. In nucleotides, the CDR3 is TGTGCCAGCAGCCCAGTATGGGCAGGGGCGAATGGGAACACTGAAGCTTTCTTT. The encoded protein is CASSPVWAGANGNTEAFF.

This clone was seen once. The V call is TRBV30, the J call TRBJ2-3; TRBD1 is a possible D gene (5 bases). The ends were cut back, 2 bases at V and 4 bases at J, with 13 bases in the middle. Germline V gives CDR1 GTSNPN, CDR2 SVGIG (reference sequence). This CDR3 is 14 amino acids long. CDR3 sequence: CAWSILTGADTQYF. In DNA, the CDR3 is TGTGCCTGGAGTATCCTTACAGGCGCAGATACGCAGTATTTT. Full variable domain (outside the CDR3, taken from reference TRBV30 and TRBJ2-3): SQTIHQWPATLVQPVGSPLSLECTVEGTSNPNLYWYRQAAGRGLQLLFYSVGIGQISSEVPQNLSASRPQDRQFILSSKKLLLSDSGFYLCAWSILTGADTQYFGPGTRLTVL.

The chain employs TRBV4-3 and TRBJ2-3; TRBD2 might be the D (7 bases). There are 16 residues in the CDR3. Trimming pared 1 base from V and 2 bases from J, leaving 13 bases between. Germline V gives CDR1 LGHNA, CDR2 YSLEER. The CDR3, as DNA: TGCGCCAGCAGCCAAGGGGCGGGGGCAACCACAGATACGCAGTATTTT. Its translation is CASSQGAGATTDTQYF.

This clone was counted once. This sequence joins TRBV13 and TRBJ2-5; 12 nucleotides match TRBD1. The CDR3 runs 16 residues. Germline CDR1 is PRHDT and CDR2 is FYEKMQ (reference sequence). The ends lost 6 bases at V and 2 bases at J; junction bases unmatched: 7. CDR3 residues: CASSPRDRGRQETQYF. CDR3 bases: TGTGCCAGCAGTCCCCGGGACAGGGGGCGGCAAGAGACCCAGTACTTC.

The chain uses TRBV2 and TRBJ2-7, with TRBD2 matching over 12 bases. Germline V gives CDR1 SNHLY, CDR2 FYNNEI. V shed 5 bases, J shed 4 bases, and the junction held 15 bases outside the gene matches. The CDR3 loop spans 18 amino acids. In DNA, the CDR3 is TGTGCCAGCAGTCAGGGGGCTAGCGGGGGGGCCAAAACTTACGAGCAGTACTTC. Translation gives CASSQGASGGAKTYEQYF.

The chain links TRBV5-4 to TRBJ2-5, with 12 positions matching TRBD2. Germline values: CDR1 SGHNT, CDR2 YYREEE (reference sequence). This CDR3 is 15 amino acids long. V lost 1 base and J lost 5; bases outside the gene matches: 3. The CDR3 bases are TGTGCCAGCAGCTTGCTAGCGGGGGGGCTTGAGACCCAGTACTTC. Amino acids: CASSLLAGGLETQYF.

The chain carries TRBV7-9 and TRBJ2-7, with a tentative D call TRBD1 (6 bases). CDR3 length equals 15 residues. The V end lost 0 bases, the J end lost 3 bases, and 12 bases lay between the germline ends. Germline CDR1 reads SEHNR; CDR2 reads FQNEAQ (reference sequence). CDR3 sequence reads: CASSLALDRNYEQYF. CDR3 DNA: TGTGCCAGCAGCTTAGCCCTGGACAGAAACTACGAGCAGTACTTC.